This entry concerns a single T cell receptor (beta chain). Method: immunoSEQ multiplex PCR; TCRdb's copy keeps in-frame clones and lacks some. Here the sample spans more than 60,000 clones, around 86% being singletons. This sample was included in a study of T cell responses to AZD1222 COVID-19 vaccine. The source of this sequence is an adult in good health. The sample consisted of peripheral blood, taken on day 0 of AZD1222 vaccination.

The CDR3 bases are TGTGCCAGCAGCTTACCTGGGAGGGGCAGGTTTGGGACTGAAGCTTTCTTT. Translation: CASSLPGRGRFGTEAFF. The chain joins TRBV7-8 to TRBJ1-1; the D gene is possibly TRBD1 (5 bases). The CDR3 runs to 17 residues. Trimming took off 2 bases at V and 5 bases at J, with 21 bases between the two ends. The germline V gene has CDR1 SGHVS and CDR2 FQNEAQ. Full variable domain (missing parts from reference TRBV7-8 and TRBJ1-1): GAGVSQSPRYKVAKRGQDVALRCDPISGHVSLFWYQQALGQGPEFLTYFQNEAQLDKSGLPSDRFFAERPEGSVSTLKIQRTQQEDSAVYLCASSLPGRGRFGTEAFFGQGTRLTVV.